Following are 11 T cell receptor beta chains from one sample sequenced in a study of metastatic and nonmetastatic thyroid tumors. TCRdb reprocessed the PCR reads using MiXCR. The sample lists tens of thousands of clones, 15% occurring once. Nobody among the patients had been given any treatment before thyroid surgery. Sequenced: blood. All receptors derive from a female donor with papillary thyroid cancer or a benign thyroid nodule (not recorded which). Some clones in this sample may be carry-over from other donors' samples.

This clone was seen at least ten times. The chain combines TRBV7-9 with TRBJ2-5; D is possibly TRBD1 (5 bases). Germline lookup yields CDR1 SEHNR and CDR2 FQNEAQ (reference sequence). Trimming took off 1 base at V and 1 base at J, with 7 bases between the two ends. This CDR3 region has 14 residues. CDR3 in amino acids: CASSLGTSQETQYF. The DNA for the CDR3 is TGTGCCAGCAGCTTAGGGACAAGCCAAGAGACCCAGTACTTC.

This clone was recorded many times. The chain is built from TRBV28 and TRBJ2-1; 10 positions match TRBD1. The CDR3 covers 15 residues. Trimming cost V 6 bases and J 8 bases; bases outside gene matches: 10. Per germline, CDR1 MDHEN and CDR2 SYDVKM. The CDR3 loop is CASSPGQGSVYEQFF. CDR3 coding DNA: TGTGCCAGCAGCCCGGGACAGGGGTCTGTGTATGAGCAGTTCTTC.

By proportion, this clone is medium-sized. CDR3 amino acids: CATSAGLSYEQYF. The CDR3, as DNA: TGTGCCACCTCAGCGGGGCTCTCCTACGAGCAGTACTTC. The chain has TRBV6-1 and TRBJ2-7; 7 bases agree with TRBD2. V gave up 10 bases and J gave up 0 bases; unmatched junction bases: 6. The CDR3 runs to 13 residues. CDR1 is MNHNS, CDR2 SASEGT, per germline.

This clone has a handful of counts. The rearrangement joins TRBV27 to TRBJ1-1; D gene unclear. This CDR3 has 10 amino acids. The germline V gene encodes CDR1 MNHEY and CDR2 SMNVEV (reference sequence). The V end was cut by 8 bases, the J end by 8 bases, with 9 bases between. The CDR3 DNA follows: TGTGCCAGCTATCTCCCGGAAGCTTTCTTT. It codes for CASYLPEAFF.

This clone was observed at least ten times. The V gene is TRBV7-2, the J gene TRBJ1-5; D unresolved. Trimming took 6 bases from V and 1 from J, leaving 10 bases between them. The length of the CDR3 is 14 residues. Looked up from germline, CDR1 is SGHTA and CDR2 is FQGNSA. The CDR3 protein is CASSWSASNQPQHF. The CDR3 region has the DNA TGTGCCAGCAGTTGGTCGGCCAGCAATCAGCCCCAGCATTTT.

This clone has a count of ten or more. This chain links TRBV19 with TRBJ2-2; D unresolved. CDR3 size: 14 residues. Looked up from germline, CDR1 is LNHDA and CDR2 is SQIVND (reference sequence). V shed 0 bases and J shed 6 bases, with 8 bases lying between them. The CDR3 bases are TGTGCCAGTAGTATAGATCGTGGGGCCGGGGAGCTGTTTTTT. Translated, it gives CASSIDRGAGELFF.

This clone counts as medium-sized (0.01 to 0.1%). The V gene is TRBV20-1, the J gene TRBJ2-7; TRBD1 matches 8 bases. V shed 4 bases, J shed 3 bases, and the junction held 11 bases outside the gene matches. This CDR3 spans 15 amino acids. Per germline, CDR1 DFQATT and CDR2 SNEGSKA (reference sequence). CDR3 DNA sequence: TGCAGTGCTAAAAACTCCCGGGACAGGAGCTACGAGCAGTACTTC. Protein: CSAKNSRDRSYEQYF.

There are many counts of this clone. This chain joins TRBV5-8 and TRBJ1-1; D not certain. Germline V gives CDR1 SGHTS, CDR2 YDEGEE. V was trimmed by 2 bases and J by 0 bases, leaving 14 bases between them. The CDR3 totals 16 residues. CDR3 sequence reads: CASSFRGVGMNTEAFF. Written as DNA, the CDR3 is TGTGCCAGCAGCTTCCGCGGGGTGGGGATGAACACTGAAGCTTTCTTT.

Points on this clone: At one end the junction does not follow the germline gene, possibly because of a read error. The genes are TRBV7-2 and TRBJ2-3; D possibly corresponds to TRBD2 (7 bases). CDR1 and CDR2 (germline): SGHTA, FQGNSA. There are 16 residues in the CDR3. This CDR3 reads CASSLAGWGGTDTQYF. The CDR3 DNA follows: TGTGCCAGCAGCTTAGCTGGGTGGGGGGGCACAGATACACAGTATTTT. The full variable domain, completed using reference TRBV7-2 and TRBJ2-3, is GAGVSQSPSNKVTEKGKDVELRCDPISGHTALYWYRQSLGQGLEFLIYFQGNSAPDKSGLPSDRFSAERTGGSVSTLTIQRTQQEDSAVYLCASSLAGWGGTDTQYFGPGTRLTVL.

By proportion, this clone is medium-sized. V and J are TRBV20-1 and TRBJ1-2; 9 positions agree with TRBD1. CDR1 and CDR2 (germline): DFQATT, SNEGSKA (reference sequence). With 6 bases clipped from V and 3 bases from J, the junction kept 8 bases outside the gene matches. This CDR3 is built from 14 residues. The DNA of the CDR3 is TGCAGTGCCCCGACAGACAGGGGGGACTATGGCTACACCTTC. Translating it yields CSAPTDRGDYGYTF.

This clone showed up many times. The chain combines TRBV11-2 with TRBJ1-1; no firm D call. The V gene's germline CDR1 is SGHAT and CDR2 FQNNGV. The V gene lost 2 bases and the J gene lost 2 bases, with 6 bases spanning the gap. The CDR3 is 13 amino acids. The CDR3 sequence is CASSLSLNTEAFF. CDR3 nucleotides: TGTGCCAGCAGCTTATCTTTAAACACTGAAGCTTTCTTT.